The 25 T cell receptor beta chains in this list originate from one sample, sequenced in a study of sequential checkpoint blockade in melanoma. Treatment given: randomized to nivolumab then ipilimumab (arm A) or the reverse (arm B). The repertoire was sequenced with immunoSEQ multiplex PCR; TCRdb's copy has only in-frame clones and lacks some. Among fewer than 15,000 clones listed, around 80% were seen once. The input for sequencing was CD8+ T cells sorted from blood (inferred from file names), taken from a patient given nivolumab and ipilimumab in sequence. All receptors come from a human donor with melanoma.

The J gene is TRBJ1-1, the V gene TRBV11-3; D is ambiguous. Germline CDR1 reads SGHNT; CDR2 reads YENEEA. The V end lost 2 bases, the J end lost 4 bases, and 20 bases lay between the germline ends. There are 17 residues in the CDR3. The CDR3 DNA reads as TGTGCCAGCAGCTTATTGCCTAGTGCCGCCGCGACCACTGAAGCTTTCTTT. This gives the protein CASSLLPSAAATTEAFF. Full variable domain (rest looked up from reference TRBV11-3 and TRBJ1-1): EAGVVQSPRYKIIEKKQPVAFWCNPISGHNTLYWYLQNLGQGPELLIRYENEEAVDDSQLPKDRFSAERLKGVDSTLKIQPAELGDSAVYLCASSLLPSAAATTEAFFGQGTRLTVV.

The chain couples TRBV15 to TRBJ2-7, with D possibly TRBD1 on 6 matching bases. The CDR3 has 18 residues. The germline CDR1 and CDR2 sequences are LNHNV and YYDKDF (reference sequence). V was shortened by 0 bases and J by 3 bases, with 21 bases between the two germline ends. The DNA of the CDR3 is TGTGCCACCAGCAGAGATCTGGACAGTGGTGATGGGAACTACGAGCAGTACTTC. The encoded protein is CATSRDLDSGDGNYEQYF.

This rearrangement joins TRBV27 to TRBJ1-2, with 8 nucleotides matching TRBD1. This CDR3 has 14 residues. Germline CDR1 reads MNHEY; CDR2 reads SMNVEV (reference sequence). J lost 4 bases, V lost 6 bases, and 7 bases had no gene match. CDR3 nucleotides: TGTGCCAGCAGATCGATGACAGGGGTCTATGGCTACACCTTC. Amino acid sequence: CASRSMTGVYGYTF.

The chain couples TRBV7-6 to TRBJ2-3; D might be TRBD2 (6 bases). This CDR3 region has 16 residues. V lost 2 bases, J lost 4 bases, and 16 bases lay in between. Germline assignment: CDR1 SGHVS and CDR2 FNYEAQ. CDR3 in amino acids: CASSLRGRPGADTQYF. CDR3 DNA: TGTGCCAGCAGCTTAAGAGGGAGGCCCGGGGCAGATACGCAGTATTTT.

The CDR3 here is CATRTGTDTQYF. The CDR3 nucleotides are TGCGCCACCCGGACAGGCACAGATACGCAGTATTTT. The chain joins TRBV5-1 to TRBJ2-3, with D possibly TRBD1 on 6 matching bases. Germline V gene lookup returns CDR1 SGHRS and CDR2 YFSETQ. Trimming took off 9 bases at V and 1 base at J, with 9 bases between the two ends. CDR3 size: 12 residues.

The V and J genes are TRBV7-8 and TRBJ1-5, with TRBD1 identical over 7 bases. The CDR3 loop spans 15 amino acids. The V gene end was trimmed by 0 bases and the J gene end by 6 bases; junction bases not matched to a gene: 5. Germline assignment: CDR1 SGHVS and CDR2 FQNEAQ. The CDR3 DNA follows: TGTGCCAGCAGCTTAGCGACCAGGGGGGCTCAGCCCCAGCATTTT. It encodes CASSLATRGAQPQHF.

The chain's CDR3 is CASSLAGGQGGLYEQYF. The CDR3 DNA follows: TGTGCCAGCAGCTTAGCCGGCGGACAGGGGGGCCTTTACGAGCAGTACTTC. This chain uses TRBV7-6 with TRBJ2-7; 10 bases map to TRBD1. The junction had 9 bases not matched to a gene; V was cut back by 0 bases and J by 4 bases. From germline, CDR1 is SGHVS and CDR2 FNYEAQ. CDR3 length: 17 amino acids.

The CDR3 bases are TGTGCCAGCAGCGTAGCCGAGGAAAACTATGGCTACACCTTC. This gives the protein CASSVAEENYGYTF. V usage is TRBV9 and J usage is TRBJ1-2; D remains ambiguous. Trimming removed 0 bases from V and 2 bases from J, with 8 bases in between. The CDR3 loop spans 14 amino acids. Germline lookup yields CDR1 SGDLS and CDR2 YYNGEE.

The count of this clone is one. The chain couples TRBV4-1 to TRBJ2-3; unclear D gene. Germline V lookup: CDR1 MGHRA, CDR2 YSYEKL. The germline V and J ends were trimmed by 0 bases and 0 bases, with 4 bases remaining between them. This CDR3 spans 14 amino acids. The DNA of the CDR3 is TGCGCCAGCAGCCAAGACCCTAGCACAGATACGCAGTATTTT. As protein: CASSQDPSTDTQYF.

This clone was picked up one time. The chain couples TRBV9 to TRBJ2-1; D gene unclear. The V gene's germline CDR1 is SGDLS and CDR2 YYNGEE. V shed 4 bases and J shed 0 bases, with 14 bases lying between them. CDR3 size: 16 residues. The DNA for the CDR3 is TGTGCCAGCAGCACACGACCCGCAGGCTCCTACAATGAGCAGTTCTTC. Protein: CASSTRPAGSYNEQFF. The variable domain in full, with the rest retrieved from reference TRBV9 and TRBJ2-1, is DSGVTQTPKHLITATGQRVTLRCSPRSGDLSVYWYQQSLDQGLQFLIQYYNGEERAKGNILERFSAQQFPDLHSELNLSSLELGDSALYFCASSTRPAGSYNEQFFGPGTRLTVL.

This chain connects TRBV11-3 to TRBJ2-3; TRBD2 aligns across 8 bases. Germline values: CDR1 SGHNT, CDR2 YENEEA. V shed 1 base and J 0 bases; nucleotides not matched to a gene: 12. The CDR3 length is 19 residues. The chain's CDR3 is CASSLGSGSGVASTDTQYF. DNA for the CDR3: TGTGCCAGCAGCTTAGGGTCGGGTAGCGGGGTGGCGAGCACAGATACGCAGTATTTT.

V is TRBV4-1 and J is TRBJ1-1; TRBD1 aligns across 10 bases. CDR1 is MGHRA, CDR2 YSYEKL, per germline. The CDR3 is made up of 16 amino acids. V dropped 4 bases and J dropped 3; count of bases not matched to a gene: 8. This CDR3 is CASSLDRGVGDTEAFF. In DNA, the CDR3 is TGCGCCAGCAGCCTGGACAGGGGGGTAGGGGACACTGAAGCTTTCTTT.

The genes are TRBV7-6 and TRBJ1-5; a weak D match, TRBD1 (5 bases). CDR3 length: 17 amino acids. Per the germline V gene, CDR1 is SGHVS and CDR2 is FNYEAQ. The V end was cut by 2 bases, the J end by 1 base, with 15 bases between. In DNA form, the CDR3 reads TGTGCCAGCAGCTTAACGGCTGGGGCCAAGAGCAATCAGCCCCAGCATTTT. It specifies CASSLTAGAKSNQPQHF.

The rearrangement links TRBV5-4 to TRBJ2-7; TRBD1 aligns across 8 bases. The ends lost 4 bases at V and 0 bases at J; junction bases unmatched: 12. The CDR3 sequence is 17 residues long. Germline CDR1 and CDR2: SGHNT and YYREEE (reference sequence). CDR3 DNA sequence: TGTGCCAGCAGCACGCGTAGGACAGGGTCGGGCTCCTACGAGCAGTACTTC. As protein: CASSTRRTGSGSYEQYF.

The chain joins TRBV29-1 to TRBJ2-7, with D possibly being TRBD1 (5 bases). Germline CDR1 and CDR2: SQVTM and ANQGSEA. This CDR3 has 11 amino acids. V was trimmed by 7 bases and J by 3 bases, leaving 10 bases between them. The CDR3 is CSGQRGYEQYF. The CDR3 DNA reads TGCAGCGGACAAAGGGGCTACGAGCAGTACTTC.

This clone appeared a single time. The chain joins TRBV2 to TRBJ1-5, with D possibly being TRBD1 (5 bases). Germline V gene sequence: CDR1 SNHLY, CDR2 FYNNEI. Trimming pared 6 bases from V and 0 bases from J, leaving 9 bases between. The CDR3 runs to 14 residues. The CDR3 DNA follows: TGTGCCAGCAGGGCTGACAGTAGCAATCAGCCCCAGCATTTT. Its protein is CASRADSSNQPQHF.

The V and J genes are TRBV7-9 and TRBJ2-5, with 9 positions matching TRBD1. The germline V gene has CDR1 SEHNR and CDR2 FQNEAQ (reference sequence). This CDR3 is built from 16 residues. With 2 bases clipped from V and 3 bases from J, the junction kept 7 bases outside the gene matches. As DNA, the CDR3 is TGTGCCAGCAGCTTAACGGGACAGGGCAGTGAAGAGACCCAGTACTTC. Protein: CASSLTGQGSEETQYF.

V is TRBV7-9 and J is TRBJ2-5, with D possibly TRBD1 on 6 matching bases. Per germline, CDR1 SEHNR and CDR2 FQNEAQ (reference sequence). This CDR3 has 13 amino acids. Trimming cost V 8 bases and J 1 base, with 11 bases left between them. The CDR3 loop reads CASLRGGQETQYF. The CDR3 DNA reads TGTGCCAGCCTGAGAGGGGGCCAAGAGACCCAGTACTTC.

V is TRBV4-3 and J is TRBJ2-7; tentative D call: TRBD1 (6 bases). The CDR3 has 15 residues. V gave up 1 base and J gave up 0 bases, with 10 bases separating them. The V gene's germline CDR1 is LGHNA and CDR2 YSLEER. DNA for the CDR3: TGCGCCAGCAGCCAAGGGACAGCCAGCTCCTACGAGCAGTACTTC. Translated: CASSQGTASSYEQYF.

This clone has a handful of counts. As DNA, the CDR3 is TGTGCCATCGTTGGGGTACAGGGGGCCGCTGAAGCTTTCTTT. Its translation is CAIVGVQGAAEAFF. This sequence joins TRBV5-4 and TRBJ1-1; 9 nucleotides align to TRBD1. The CDR3 sequence is 14 residues long. The V segment lost 9 bases and the J segment 6 bases; nucleotides outside the gene matches: 12. Germline V gives CDR1 SGHNT, CDR2 YYREEE (reference sequence). The full variable domain, in which reference TRBV5-4 and TRBJ1-1 provide the parts outside the CDR3, is ETGVTQSPTHLIKTRGQQVTLRCSSQSGHNTVSWYQQALGQGPQFIFQYYREEENGRGNFPPRFSGLQFPNYSSELNVNALELDDSALYLCAIVGVQGAAEAFFGQGTRLTVV.

Comment on this clone: One end of the junction does not line up with germline, which may come from a read error. The rearrangement uses TRBV7-9 and TRBJ2-1; TRBD2 might be the D (6 bases). The CDR3 length is 14 residues. The V gene's germline CDR1 is SEHNR and CDR2 FQNEAQ (reference sequence). The CDR3 sequence is CASTPRDSHNEQFF. CDR3 nucleotides: TGTGCCAGCACCCCCCGGGACTCCCACAATGAGCAGTTCTTC.

The chain has TRBV6-5 and TRBJ2-5; maybe TRBD1 (5 bases). The CDR3 runs 16 residues. V was shortened by 2 bases and J by 4 bases, with 17 bases between the two germline ends. Per germline, CDR1 MNHEY and CDR2 SVGAGI. The CDR3 region is CASSYRDRIYGETQYF. In DNA form, the CDR3 reads TGTGCCAGCAGTTACCGCGACAGAATATATGGAGAGACCCAGTACTTC.

This chain links TRBV6-5 with TRBJ2-5; D gene ambiguous. The V end lost 5 bases, the J end lost 5 bases, and 9 bases lay between the germline ends. CDR3 length equals 12 residues. The germline CDR1 and CDR2 sequences are MNHEY and SVGAGI. CDR3 loop: CASSTPGETQYF. In DNA form, the CDR3 reads TGTGCCAGCAGTACCCCCGGGGAGACCCAGTACTTC.

This chain's CDR3 is CASSSGTGKETQYF. DNA of the CDR3: TGTGCCAGCAGCTCCGGGACAGGGAAAGAGACCCAGTACTTC. The rearrangement joins TRBV7-3 to TRBJ2-5; TRBD1 aligns across 9 bases. This CDR3 is built from 14 residues. Germline-derived CDR1 and CDR2 are SGHTA and FQGTGA. J gave up 3 bases and V 4 bases, and 3 bases lay outside the gene matches.

The chain has TRBV7-2 and TRBJ2-7, with D possibly TRBD1 on 6 matching bases. The germline V gene encodes CDR1 SGHTA and CDR2 FQGNSA. V lost 2 bases and J 0 bases, leaving 17 bases between the germline ends. The CDR3 contains 17 residues. The CDR3 bases are TGTGCCAGCAGCTTAAAGGGGGATGGGTGGGGCTCCTACGAGCAGTACTTC. Protein sequence: CASSLKGDGWGSYEQYF.